This entry lists 24 T cell receptor beta chains sequenced from one sample in a study of pediatric ulcerative colitis (dated by TCRdb to about 2019). The receptor library was made with the immunoSEQ multiplex PCR assay. This immuneACCESS table, as held by TCRdb, lists in-frame sequences with V and J called but not all clones. Of the missing ones, under half trace to an unresolved V gene in checked studies; the others have no known cause. A total of 55,000 to 65,000 clones appear in this sample, 77% of them only once. The top ten constitute roughly 5.4% of the sample. The sample taken for sequencing was blood. Every receptor here comes from a boy aged 5-17 years with moderate ulcerative colitis.

This chain uses TRBV30 with TRBJ1-2; D is unresolved. The CDR3 consists of 14 residues. Trimming cost V 0 bases and J 5 bases, with 13 bases left between them. The germline CDR1 and CDR2 sequences are GTSNPN and SVGIG (reference sequence). The DNA for the CDR3 is TGTGCCTGGAGTGTAGTCAGGCTTCTTTATGGCTACACCTTC. It encodes CAWSVVRLLYGYTF.

The chain employs TRBV10-3 and TRBJ2-2; the D gene is possibly TRBD1 (7 bases). The CDR3 contains 17 residues. The germline V gene has CDR1 ENHRY and CDR2 SYGVKD. The V end lost 3 bases, the J end lost 7 bases, and 21 bases lay between the germline ends. The CDR3, as DNA: TGTGCCATCAGTGACCCTGGGGGGACAGAGCGTGGCGGGGAGCTGTTTTTT. Encoded protein: CAISDPGGTERGGELFF.

The chain employs TRBV9 and TRBJ2-3; D is possibly TRBD1 (5 bases). V was shortened by 3 bases and J by 8 bases, with 13 bases between the two germline ends. This CDR3 is built from 13 residues. The germline V gene encodes CDR1 SGDLS and CDR2 YYNGEE. CDR3: CASSATNQGTQYF. CDR3 bases: TGTGCCAGCAGCGCGACCAATCAGGGTACGCAGTATTTT. Full variable domain (rest looked up from reference TRBV9 and TRBJ2-3): DSGVTQTPKHLITATGQRVTLRCSPRSGDLSVYWYQQSLDQGLQFLIQYYNGEERAKGNILERFSAQQFPDLHSELNLSSLELGDSALYFCASSATNQGTQYFGPGTRLTVL.

J is TRBJ2-3 and V is TRBV5-1; D remains unclear. The V and J ends lost 0 bases and 3 bases respectively, with 8 bases between them. The CDR3 sequence is 14 residues long. Germline V lookup: CDR1 SGHRS, CDR2 YFSETQ. CDR3 sequence reads: CASSLEAETDTQYF. As DNA, the CDR3 is TGCGCCAGCAGCTTGGAGGCTGAAACAGATACGCAGTATTTT.

V usage is TRBV7-9 and J usage is TRBJ1-1; D call uncertain. The germline V gene has CDR1 SEHNR and CDR2 FQNEAQ (reference sequence). This CDR3 region has 13 residues. The ends were cut back, 5 bases at V and 7 bases at J, with 14 bases in the middle. The CDR3 coding sequence is TGTGCCAGCAGCGTAACCGACCGTATTGAAGCTTTCTTT. Residues: CASSVTDRIEAFF.

This clone has a handful of counts. V gene TRBV10-3 combines with J gene TRBJ1-1; D call uncertain. Between the trimmed V and J ends, which lost 3 bases and 4 bases, there was a span of 12 bases. The CDR3 consists of 14 residues. Germline-derived CDR1 and CDR2 are ENHRY and SYGVKD. This chain's CDR3 is CAISEKGFGTEAFF. CDR3 in DNA: TGTGCCATCAGTGAAAAGGGTTTCGGCACTGAAGCTTTCTTT.

The rearrangement links TRBV29-1 to TRBJ1-2; D call uncertain. The CDR3 has 13 residues. V lost 5 bases to trimming and J lost 4 bases, with 14 bases between them. The V gene's germline CDR1 is SQVTM and CDR2 ANQGSEA. This chain's CDR3 is CSVLGDGAYGYTF. DNA of the CDR3: TGCAGCGTTCTTGGGGATGGTGCCTATGGCTACACCTTC.

The V call is TRBV11-3, the J call TRBJ2-5; D gene uncertain. Trimming removed 0 bases at V and 1 base at J, with 3 bases between. This CDR3 has 13 amino acids. Germline CDR1 is SGHNT and CDR2 is YENEEA. The CDR3 is CASSLEGQETQYF. DNA for the CDR3: TGTGCCAGCAGCTTAGAAGGCCAAGAGACCCAGTACTTC.

The J gene is TRBJ1-1, the V gene TRBV5-4; D remains ambiguous. V lost 2 bases, J lost 8 bases, and 16 bases lay in between. The CDR3 spans 14 residues. From germline, CDR1 is SGHNT and CDR2 YYREEE (reference sequence). CDR3 residues: CASSLGKREDEAFF. CDR3 sequence (DNA): TGTGCCAGCAGCTTAGGCAAAAGGGAGGACGAAGCTTTCTTT.

The chain recombines TRBV19 with TRBJ2-7; 11 bases fit TRBD2. J gave up 0 bases and V 5 bases, and 3 bases lay outside the gene matches. The CDR3 is 15 residues long. CDR1 and CDR2 (germline): LNHDA, SQIVND (reference sequence). As DNA, the CDR3 is TGTGCCAGTAGTCCTACTAGCGGGGGCTCCTACGAGCAGTACTTC. The encoded protein is CASSPTSGGSYEQYF.

The rearrangement uses TRBV7-2 and TRBJ2-1; possible D gene TRBD2, 6 bases. The CDR3 totals 12 residues. With 5 bases removed from V and 10 bases from J, the gap between germline ends came to 12 bases. From germline, CDR1 is SGHTA and CDR2 FQGNSA. CDR3 in DNA: TGTGCCAGCAGCGCGTCGGGAGTGGAGCAGTTCTTC. As protein: CASSASGVEQFF.

The rearrangement links TRBV19 to TRBJ2-1; 12 bases are a match to TRBD2. Per germline, CDR1 LNHDA and CDR2 SQIVND (reference sequence). CDR3 length: 15 amino acids. Unmatched junction bases numbered 9, after V lost 5 bases and J lost 10 bases. As DNA, the CDR3 is TGTGCCAGTAGTGTGACTAGCGGGAGTCTTAGAGAGCAGTTCTTC. The encoded protein is CASSVTSGSLREQFF. The complete variable domain, with remaining parts taken from reference TRBV19 and TRBJ2-1, reads DGGITQSPKYLFRKEGQNVTLSCEQNLNHDAMYWYRQDPGQGLRLIYYSQIVNDFQKGDIAEGYSVSREKKESFPLTVTSAQKNPTAFYLCASSVTSGSLREQFFGPGTRLTVL.

The chain has TRBV12-5 and TRBJ1-3; D is undetermined. CDR1 LGHNT and CDR2 FRNRAP come from the germline V gene. V lost 4 bases and J 2 bases, leaving 12 bases between the germline ends. This CDR3 is 15 amino acids long. Here the CDR3 reads CASGWPRETGNTIYF. Here the CDR3 DNA reads TGTGCTAGTGGTTGGCCCCGGGAGACTGGAAACACCATATATTTT.

The chain combines TRBV7-7 with TRBJ2-1, with TRBD2 matching over 10 bases. Germline values: CDR1 SSHAT, CDR2 FNYEAQ (reference sequence). The CDR3 totals 18 residues. V dropped 5 bases and J dropped 7; count of bases not matched to a gene: 17. For the CDR3, the DNA is TGTGCCAGCAGCCGAGCCCCCCGGACTAGCGGCCCTGTGAATGAGCAGTTCTTC. This gives the protein CASSRAPRTSGPVNEQFF.

CDR3: CASSSSTNTEAFF. In DNA, the CDR3 is TGTGCCAGCAGCTCCAGTACAAACACTGAAGCTTTCTTT. The V and J genes are TRBV7-9 and TRBJ1-1; no clear D gene. CDR3 length: 13 residues. V dropped 4 bases and J dropped 2 bases, with 8 bases sitting between them. Germline V CDR1 and CDR2: SEHNR, FQNEAQ (reference sequence).

This chain joins TRBV6-6 and TRBJ1-2; 9 bases fit TRBD1. The germline V gene encodes CDR1 MNHNY and CDR2 SVGAGI (reference sequence). The J segment lost 4 bases and the V segment lost 2 bases, leaving 8 bases of the junction unmatched. The CDR3 consists of 16 residues. This chain's CDR3 is CASSYPPGQGLYGYTF. For the CDR3, the DNA is TGTGCCAGCAGTTACCCACCGGGACAGGGTCTCTATGGCTACACCTTC.

The rearrangement uses TRBV18 and TRBJ1-3; TRBD1 matches 7 bases. This CDR3 contains 16 residues. Germline V gene data show CDR1 as KGHSH and CDR2 as LQKENI. The V gene end was trimmed by 2 bases and the J gene end by 2 bases; junction bases not matched to a gene: 6. The CDR3 DNA sequence: TGTGCCAGCTCACCAATCCGGCAGGGGGCTGGAAACACCATATATTTT. This gives the protein CASSPIRQGAGNTIYF.

V usage is TRBV13 and J usage is TRBJ1-1, with TRBD1 as a possible D gene (5 bases). V was shortened by 5 bases and J by 0 bases, with 13 bases between the two germline ends. The CDR3 is made up of 15 amino acids. Per germline, CDR1 PRHDT and CDR2 FYEKMQ (reference sequence). The DNA for the CDR3 is TGTGCCAGCAGCGTCAGGGTTGCGTTGAACACTGAAGCTTTCTTT. It translates to CASSVRVALNTEAFF.

This chain joins TRBV29-1 and TRBJ1-1; no definite D call. Germline CDR1 reads SQVTM; CDR2 reads ANQGSEA. V was clipped by 6 bases and J by 3 bases, with 14 bases between them. The CDR3 spans 13 residues. The CDR3 loop reads CSVLGLGDTEAFF. DNA of the CDR3: TGCAGCGTCCTGGGTCTTGGGGACACTGAAGCTTTCTTT.

This clone came up a few times. V usage is TRBV10-1 and J usage is TRBJ1-3; D gene unclear. CDR1 and CDR2 (germline): WNHNN, SYGVQD (reference sequence). The V gene lost 3 bases and the J gene lost 3 bases, with 12 bases spanning the gap. This CDR3 is 15 amino acids long. CDR3 DNA: TGCGCCAGCAGTGATTCAGGAATAGGTGGAAACACCATATATTTT. Its translation: CASSDSGIGGNTIYF.

The chain is built from TRBV7-2 and TRBJ2-7, with D possibly TRBD2 on 5 matching bases. There are 13 residues in the CDR3. Germline V gene data show CDR1 as SGHTA and CDR2 as FQGNSA. V dropped 5 bases and J dropped 6 bases, with 14 bases sitting between them. The CDR3 DNA is TGTGCCAGCAGCGCCTCCGAGGGCGGCGAGCAGTACTTC. This gives the protein CASSASEGGEQYF.

The chain recombines TRBV7-3 with TRBJ2-3; 10 bases are shared with TRBD1. The CDR3 extends over 16 amino acids. The trim removed 2 bases at V and 6 bases at J, leaving 8 bases unmatched. CDR1 is SGHTA and CDR2 is FQGTGA in the germline V gene. In DNA form, the CDR3 reads TGTGCCAGCAGCTTAGCGGGACAGGGGCGGGCCGATACGCAGTATTTT. Protein product: CASSLAGQGRADTQYF. Full variable domain (remainder filled in from reference TRBV7-3 and TRBJ2-3): GAGVSQTPSNKVTEKGKYVELRCDPISGHTALYWYRQSLGQGPEFLIYFQGTGAADDSGLPNDRFFAVRPEGSVSTLKIQRTERGDSAVYLCASSLAGQGRADTQYFGPGTRLTVL.

This clone was seen a single time. The sample holds other DNA sequences that translate to the same CDR3. The genes are TRBV5-4 and TRBJ1-2; possibly TRBD1 for D (6 bases). Per germline, CDR1 SGHNT and CDR2 YYREEE (reference sequence). CDR3 size: 15 residues. Trimming removed 0 bases at V and 10 bases at J, with 19 bases between. CDR3: CASSLAGRGIGVYTF. CDR3 bases: TGTGCCAGCAGCTTGGCCGGTAGGGGGATAGGTGTCTACACCTTC.

In regard to this clone: Compared with germline, one end of the junction differs, possibly owing to a read error. The V and J genes are TRBV10-3 and TRBJ2-5; D remains unclear. CDR1 is ENHRY and CDR2 is SYGVKD in the germline V gene. The CDR3 contains 12 residues. The CDR3 bases are TGTGCCATCGGGGTAAACCAGGAGACCCAGTACTTC. Translating gives CAIGVNQETQYF.